The TCR beta chain under discussion was sequenced for a study of human T cells and chemical hapten exposure. Time point of the sample: patch test 3, about 24 weeks after DPC sensitization. Treatment here: therapeutic diphenylcyclopropenone sensitization with weekly scalp DPC. Via MiXCR, TCRdb re-called the RACE reads, giving one row per CDR3 protein. The profile shows fewer than 55,000 distinct CDR3 sequences, over 9.5% of them singletons. The sample here was whole blood, taken in connection with sensitization to the hapten diphenylcyclopropenone (DPC). The TCR originated in a woman between 40 and 55 years old with alopecia areata. Some clones in this sample may be carry-over from other donors' samples.

In DNA form, the CDR3 reads TGCGCCAGCAGTCGGGATATCAATTCACCCCTCCACTTT. As protein: CASSRDINSPLHF. The chain combines TRBV23-1 with TRBJ1-6, with unresolved D. TRBV23-1 is an ORF, and what it does is uncertain. This CDR3 region has 13 residues. V was clipped by 4 bases and J by 7 bases, with 8 bases between them.